This is a list of T cell receptor beta chains from one sample in a study of T cells in Graves' hyperthyroidism and ophthalmopathy. MiXCR, applied by TCRdb to the multiplex PCR reads, yields one record per CDR3 protein. This table holds roughly 380,000 distinct CDR3 sequences, roughly 13% found once. The sequenced material came from blood. Receptors were obtained from a woman aged 60-70 years with Graves' hyperthyroidism. CDR3s include the opening cysteine and the closing phenylalanine or tryptophan. D genes are given only for firm matches. Rows may omit the clone size; those that give it use once, few, many or a size class.

V,D,J,size,DNA,CDR3
TRBV12-5,TRBD2,TRBJ2-2,many,TGTGCTAGTGGTTTGGTACTAGCGAGGACCGGGGAGCTGTTTTTT,CASGLVLARTGELFF
TRBV11-3,TRBD2,TRBJ2-1,.,TGTGCCAGCAGCTTAGATCGAGCGGGAGTGTATGAGCAGTTCTTC,CASSLDRAGVYEQFF
TRBV4-1,TRBD1,TRBJ2-7,.,TGCGCCAGCAGCCGCGGGACAGGGGGGAGCGAGCAGTACTTC,CASSRGTGGSEQYF
TRBV11-2,.,TRBJ2-2,.,TGTGCCAGCAGCATCCTAGCGAGAGCCAACACCGGGGAGCTGTTTTTT,CASSILARANTGELFF
TRBV29-1,TRBD2,TRBJ2-1,many,TGCAGCGTTGAAGCTAGCGGGAAAGTAGGTGAGCAGTTCTTC,CSVEASGKVGEQFF
TRBV12-5,TRBD2,TRBJ2-1,many,TGTGCTAGTGGTTTGTCGAGACTAGCGGGAGGGCTTGATGAGCAGTTCTTC,CASGLSRLAGGLDEQFF
TRBV2,TRBD1,TRBJ2-7,.,TGTGCCAGCAGTGTCTTTTCGGGAAGGGGGCTAAACGAGCAGTACTTC,CASSVFSGRGLNEQYF
TRBV30,.,TRBJ2-1,many,TGTGCCTGGAAGGGGGGGACGGATGAGCAGTTCTTC,CAWKGGTDEQFF
TRBV19,TRBD1,TRBJ1-1,few,TGTGCCAGTAGTATAGGGCGACAGGGATCCACTGAAGCTTTCTTT,CASSIGRQGSTEAFF
TRBV6-5,.,TRBJ1-2,.,TGTGCCAGCAGTTACGCTCCGGGGAAGCATGGCTACACCTTC,CASSYAPGKHGYTF
TRBV9,.,TRBJ2-1,few,TGTGCCAGCAGCCCTAATCTACAGGGAAATGAGCAGTTCTTC,CASSPNLQGNEQFF
TRBV7-9,TRBD2,TRBJ2-1,.,TGTGCCAGCAGCTTAGCGTCGAAACTAGCGACGTACAATGAGCAGTTCTTC,CASSLASKLATYNEQFF
TRBV4-1,.,TRBJ1-2,.,TGCGCCAGCAGCCAAGTTGGGAATGGCTACACCTTC,CASSQVGNGYTF
TRBV20-1,.,TRBJ2-1,many,TGCAGTGCTACGAAAGCCTACAATGAGCAGTTCTTC,CSATKAYNEQFF
TRBV5-1,TRBD1,TRBJ2-5,.,TGCGCCAGCAGCTTGGCCAGGGGGCGAGAGACCCAGTACTTC,CASSLARGRETQYF
TRBV19,.,TRBJ1-1,few,TGTGCCAGTTTTCCGGGACCCAGGATGACTGAAGCTTTCTTT,CASFPGPRMTEAFF
TRBV2,.,TRBJ1-1,many,TGTGCCAGCAGTGATGGGAGCCCGAACACTGAAGCTTTCTTT,CASSDGSPNTEAFF
TRBV19,.,TRBJ2-2,.,TGTGCCAGTAGCCAAATAACCGGAGTTACCGGGGAGCTGTTTTTT,CASSQITGVTGELFF
TRBV6-1,.,TRBJ2-5,few,TGTGCCAGCAGTGAATTACGAGACGGCCAGTACTTC,CASSELRDGQYF
TRBV24-1,.,TRBJ2-7,many,TGTGCCACCAGTTCGGTAGACTCTAACTACGAGCAGTACTTC,CATSSVDSNYEQYF
TRBV18,TRBD1,TRBJ1-5,many,TGTGCCAGCTCACCACCGACAGGGACAAATCAGCCCCAGCATTTT,CASSPPTGTNQPQHF
TRBV28,.,TRBJ1-6,.,TGTGCCAGCAGTTTCAGGGGCGGTAATTCACCCCTCCACTTT,CASSFRGGNSPLHF
TRBV24-1,.,TRBJ1-2,many,TGTGCCACCAGTGATTCGTCCGGCTACACCTTC,CATSDSSGYTF
TRBV28,TRBD1,TRBJ1-4,.,TGTGCCAGCAGTACAGGACAGGGTTTTGAAAAACTGTTTTTT,CASSTGQGFEKLFF
TRBV7-3,.,TRBJ2-1,many,TGTGCCAGCAGCTTAAATGAGTTGGGGACAAGAAGCTCCTACAATGAGCAGTTCTTC,CASSLNELGTRSSYNEQFF
TRBV6-1,.,TRBJ2-4,few,TGTGCAACCCGGGAATCACTAGCCAAAAACATTCAGTACTTC,CATRESLAKNIQYF
TRBV11-2,.,TRBJ2-1,many,TGTGCCAGCAGCCCAACGGGGTTTTCCTACAATGAGCAGTTCTTC,CASSPTGFSYNEQFF
TRBV7-9,TRBD1,TRBJ2-4,many,TGTGCCAGCAGCTTGACAGGGGCGTCGGACATTCAGTACTTC,CASSLTGASDIQYF
TRBV7-9,.,TRBJ1-1,many,TGTGCCAGCAGCTTACAAGACACTGAAGCTTTCTTT,CASSLQDTEAFF
TRBV9,TRBD2,TRBJ2-3,.,TGTGCCAGCAGCGATAGCGGGTCCAGCACAGATACGCAGTATTTT,CASSDSGSSTDTQYF
TRBV12-3/TRBV12-4,TRBD1,TRBJ2-4,few,TGTGCCAGCAGGCGACAGGGGGCGGGAGGAAACATTCAGTACTTC,CASRRQGAGGNIQYF
TRBV15,TRBD1,TRBJ1-1,many,TGTGCCACCAGCAGAGGGGGACAGGGTGAAGCTTTCTTT,CATSRGGQGEAFF
TRBV5-1,.,TRBJ1-2,few,TGCGCCAGCAGCTTGGATCTGTTCGGTGGCTACACCTTC,CASSLDLFGGYTF
TRBV18,TRBD1,TRBJ2-1,many,TGTGCCAGCTCACCCTACGGACAGGGGTCGGTGAATGAGCAGTTCTTC,CASSPYGQGSVNEQFF
TRBV3-1,TRBD2,TRBJ2-7,many,TGTGCCAGCAGCCAATCGGGACTAGCGGGAGTCGAGCAGTACTTC,CASSQSGLAGVEQYF
TRBV27,.,TRBJ2-1,.,TGTGCCAGCAGTTTACTAGCCGGGACCGGCCCCAATGAGCAGTTCTTC,CASSLLAGTGPNEQFF
TRBV28,.,TRBJ2-7,.,TGTGCCAGCAGTTCTCGACCGAGGTATGATTACGAGCAGTACTTC,CASSSRPRYDYEQYF
TRBV5-6,TRBD1,TRBJ1-1,few,TGTGCCAGCAGCGGGGGACAGGGGTTCTGGGCTTTCTTT,CASSGGQGFWAFF
TRBV29-1,.,TRBJ1-5,many,TGCAGCGTGGAATGGGGTGTGGGTCAGCCCCAGCATTTT,CSVEWGVGQPQHF
TRBV3-1,.,TRBJ2-2,few,TGTGCCAGCAGCGACGAACTAGAGACCGGGGAGCTGTTTTTT,CASSDELETGELFF
TRBV14,.,TRBJ2-1,.,TGTGCCAGCAGCCACAAGAGCTCCTACAATGAGCAGTTCTTC,CASSHKSSYNEQFF
TRBV12-3/TRBV12-4,TRBD1,TRBJ2-5,many,TGTGCCAGCAGCAGGACAGGGACGGAGACCCAGTACTTC,CASSRTGTETQYF
TRBV5-1,.,TRBJ2-5,.,TGCGCCAGCAGCTTGGCCGTGTACCAAGAGACCCAGTACTTC,CASSLAVYQETQYF
TRBV12-3/TRBV12-4,.,TRBJ2-3,many,TGTGCCAGCAGTTTATTTCTAAGCACAGATACGCAGTATTTT,CASSLFLSTDTQYF
TRBV11-2,.,TRBJ1-5,many,TGTGCCAGCAGCTCACAGGGCTCTCAGCCCCAGCATTTT,CASSSQGSQPQHF
TRBV20-1,TRBD2,TRBJ2-5,many,TGCAGTGCTAGAGTTCACGGACTAGCGGGAAAAGAGACCCAGTACTTC,CSARVHGLAGKETQYF
TRBV7-9,.,TRBJ1-5,few,TGTGCCAGCACGCCCGGACAGAACAATCAGCCCCAGCATTTT,CASTPGQNNQPQHF
TRBV12-3/TRBV12-4,.,TRBJ2-5,.,TGTGCCAGCAGCCAGCCGGGGAGTTTAAAAGAGACCCAGTACTTC,CASSQPGSLKETQYF
TRBV6-2/TRBV6-3,TRBD1,TRBJ1-2,.,TGTGCCAGCAGGTCGACAGGGTACTATGGCTACACCTTC,CASRSTGYYGYTF
TRBV9,.,TRBJ1-1,few,TGTGCCAGCAGCCCCGGGACGATGAACACTGAAGCTTTCTTT,CASSPGTMNTEAFF
TRBV18,.,TRBJ1-2,many,TGTGCCAGCTCACGCGGGTCCTCTAACTATGGCTACACCTTC,CASSRGSSNYGYTF
TRBV5-4,TRBD2,TRBJ2-2,.,TGTGCCAGCAGCCTGACTAGCATCGGCGGGGAGCTGTTTTTT,CASSLTSIGGELFF
TRBV6-2/TRBV6-3,TRBD2,TRBJ2-3,.,TGTGCCAGCAGCCACTACAGCGGGGTAAAAACAGATACGCAGTATTTT,CASSHYSGVKTDTQYF
TRBV5-6,.,TRBJ1-6,few,TGTGCCAGCAGCTTGGTCGGACAGTGGAATTCACCCCTCCACTTT,CASSLVGQWNSPLHF
TRBV6-1,TRBD2,TRBJ2-1,few,TGTGCCGGCACTAGCGGGAGCCCAAACAATGAGCAGTTCTTC,CAGTSGSPNNEQFF